This entry describes one T cell receptor (beta chain). The sample originates from a study of identical twins. A single record per CDR3 protein comes from TCRdb applying MiXCR to the 5' RACE reads. The profile shows 200,000 or so distinct CDR3 sequences, 15% to 20% of them singletons. Trimming left V 5 bases short and J 8 bases short, with 14 bases between. This CDR3 is 13 amino acids long. Germline lookup yields CDR1 SGHRS and CDR2 YFSETQ. These sequences were also reported in another study, on T cells expressing NK-cell markers.

The TCR comes from a woman between 18 and 29 years old in good health. Sequenced: CD8+ T cells sorted from blood. V is TRBV5-1 and J is TRBJ2-1; no definite D call. In DNA, the CDR3 is TGCGCCAGCAGACCTAGGTCTATCGATGAGCAGTTCTTC. It specifies CASRPRSIDEQFF.